This is a list of T cell receptor beta chains from one sample in a study of Tregs in tolerant kidney transplant recipients. Libraries were prepared by immunoSEQ multiplex PCR; TCRdb keeps only in-frame clonotypes and omits some of them. The sample records 60,000 to 70,000 clones, roughly 89% being singletons. The material was CD8+ T cells from blood, obtained before the transplant. These receptors were taken from a human donor who received a combined kidney and bone marrow transplant. Both conserved end residues are part of each CDR3. The order of the fields is V gene, J gene, D gene, clone size, CDR3 DNA, CDR3 protein. A D gene is named only where the DNA matches it firmly. The size of a clone is reported for some rows only, either as once, few or many, or as a class for expanded clones.

>TRBV4-3|TRBJ2-7|TRBD2|NA
TGCGCCAGCAGCCAAGAACTCAGCGGGATCTCCTACGAGCAGTACTTC
CASSQELSGISYEQYF
>TRBV4-1|TRBJ2-5|NA|once
TGCGCCAGCAGCCTTAAATGGACAAAAATGGAAGAGACCCAGTACTTC
CASSLKWTKMEETQYF
>TRBV6-4|TRBJ1-2|NA|NA
TGTGCCAGCAGGCCTTCGGGGTACCAGGATGGCTACACCTTC
CASRPSGYQDGYTF
>TRBV5-1|TRBJ2-1|NA|NA
TGCGCCAGCAGCTTAGCAGGGCCCTACAATGAGCAGTTCTTC
CASSLAGPYNEQFF
>TRBV13|TRBJ2-1|TRBD2|NA
TGTGCCAGCAGCTTAGGCTGGGGTTCTAGCGGAGCCTACAATGAGCAGTTCTTC
CASSLGWGSSGAYNEQFF
>TRBV5-3|TRBJ1-5|NA|NA
TGTGCCAGAAGAACGGTGGGCAGGGGCCCTAGTAATCAGCCCCAGCATTTT
CARRTVGRGPSNQPQHF
>TRBV19|TRBJ2-7|NA|once
TGTGCCAGTAGTTATAAGGGACACCCAGGCTACGAGCAGTACTTC
CASSYKGHPGYEQYF
>TRBV7-9|TRBJ2-1|TRBD2|NA
TGTGCCAGCAGCTTAGGAGCGGGAGGGCCCTACAATGAGCAGTTCTTC
CASSLGAGGPYNEQFF
>TRBV5-4|TRBJ2-5|NA|NA
TGTGCCAGCCATCAGGACCAAGAGACCCAGTACTTC
CASHQDQETQYF
>TRBV7-8|TRBJ1-5|TRBD1|NA
TGTGCCAGCAGCTTGATAGGGGGCAGCAATCAGCCCCAGCATTTT
CASSLIGGSNQPQHF
>TRBV5-6|TRBJ2-7|TRBD2|NA
TGTGCCAGCAGCGAGGGGACTAGCGGAGTGTACGAGCAGTACTTC
CASSEGTSGVYEQYF
>TRBV4-2|TRBJ1-5|NA|NA
TGTGCCAGCAGCCAGGAACGGGGGAGCAATCAGCCCCAGCATTTT
CASSQERGSNQPQHF
>TRBV9|TRBJ2-1|TRBD2|NA
TGTGCCAGCAGCGTAGGACCTAGCGGGAGGGCTTACAATGAGCAGTTCTTC
CASSVGPSGRAYNEQFF
>TRBV19|TRBJ2-7|NA|NA
TGTGCCAGTAGTATGGGACTGCCCGCCCACGAGCAGTACTTC
CASSMGLPAHEQYF
>TRBV28|TRBJ2-7|NA|NA
TGTGCCAGCAGAACTCTTATGTCTGGCGGTTACGAGCAGTACTTC
CASRTLMSGGYEQYF
>TRBV9|TRBJ2-2|TRBD2|NA
TGTGCCAGCAGCGGAAAAACTAGCGGGGGGGCCGTCTGGGAGCTGTTTTTT
CASSGKTSGGAVWELFF
>TRBV7-6|TRBJ2-6|NA|NA
TGTGCCAGCAGCTTAGAGCGACAGAATCCCAGCTCTGGGGCCAACGTCCTGACTTTC
CASSLERQNPSSGANVLTF
>TRBV28|TRBJ2-7|NA|NA
TGTGCCAGCAGTTTATTACAGGGAGACGAGCAGTACTTC
CASSLLQGDEQYF
>TRBV2|TRBJ2-1|TRBD2|NA
TGTGCCAGCAGTGAAGCCAGGACTAGCGGGAGGGTTGAGCAGTTCTTC
CASSEARTSGRVEQFF
>TRBV30|TRBJ1-2|TRBD1|NA
TGTGCCTGGACCGGACAGGGGTACTATGGCTACACCTTC
CAWTGQGYYGYTF
>TRBV6-1|TRBJ2-3|NA|NA
TGTGCCAGCAGTGGAACGGTCACAGATACGCAGTATTTT
CASSGTVTDTQYF
>TRBV5-6|TRBJ2-7|NA|NA
TGTGCCAGCAGCGTTTCATCCTACGAGCAGTACTTC
CASSVSSYEQYF
>TRBV30|TRBJ1-5|TRBD1|NA
TGTGCCTGGAGTGACAGGGGCTATCAGCCCCAGCATTTT
CAWSDRGYQPQHF
>TRBV9|TRBJ2-5|TRBD2|once
TGTGCCAGCAGCGTAGAGGGGACTAGCGGGATTGAGACCCAGTACTTC
CASSVEGTSGIETQYF
>TRBV27|TRBJ2-1|TRBD2|NA
TGTGCCAGCACCACGGGGGGGACCTACAATGAGCAGTTCTTC
CASTTGGTYNEQFF
>TRBV19|TRBJ2-1|NA|NA
TGTGCCAGTAGCATGTATGACAGCTCCTACAATGAGCAGTTCTTC
CASSMYDSSYNEQFF
>TRBV9|TRBJ1-3|NA|NA
TGTGCCAGCAGCGTATCAAAGGCATCGGGAAAAAACACCATATATTTT
CASSVSKASGKNTIYF
>TRBV9|TRBJ2-3|TRBD1|NA
TGTGCCAGCAGCGCAGGGACAGGGACGTATACGCAGTATTTT
CASSAGTGTYTQYF
>TRBV19|TRBJ1-2|NA|NA
TGTGCCAGGACCAGGCGTGGCTACACCTTC
CARTRRGYTF